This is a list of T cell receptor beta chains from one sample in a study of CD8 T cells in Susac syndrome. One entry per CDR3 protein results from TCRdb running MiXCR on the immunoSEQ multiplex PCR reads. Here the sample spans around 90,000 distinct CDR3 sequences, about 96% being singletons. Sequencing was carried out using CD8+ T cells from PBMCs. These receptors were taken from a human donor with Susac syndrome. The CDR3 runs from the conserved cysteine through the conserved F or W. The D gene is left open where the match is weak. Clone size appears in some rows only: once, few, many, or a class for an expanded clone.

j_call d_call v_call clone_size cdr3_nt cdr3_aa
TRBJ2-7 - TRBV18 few TGTGCCAGCTCACAAAACTACGAGCAGTACTTC CASSQNYEQYF
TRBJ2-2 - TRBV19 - TGTGCCAGTAAGGCGGCCGCGAACACCGGGGAGCTGTTTTTT CASKAAANTGELFF
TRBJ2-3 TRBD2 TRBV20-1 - TGCAGTGCTAGAGCAACGGGACTAGGAACAGATACGCAGTATTTT CSARATGLGTDTQYF
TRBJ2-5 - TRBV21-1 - TGTGCCAGCAGCACAGGACGCGGAGAGACCCAGTACTTC CASSTGRGETQYF
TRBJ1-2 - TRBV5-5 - TGTGCCAGCAGACGAGAGGATCTTAACTATGGCTACACCTTC CASRREDLNYGYTF
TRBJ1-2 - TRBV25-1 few TGTGCCAGCAGGGACAGCTATGGCTACACCTTC CASRDSYGYTF
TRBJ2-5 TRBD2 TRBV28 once TGTGCCAGCAGTTGGCGGGGGGGCCGGGAGACCCAGTACTTC CASSWRGGRETQYF
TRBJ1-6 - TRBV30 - TGTGCCTGGAATGAGGGTGGCAATTCACCCCTCCACTTT CAWNEGGNSPLHF
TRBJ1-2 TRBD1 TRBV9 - TGTGCCAGCGGGGGGGACAGGGGGCGAACTAACTATGGCTACACCTTC CASGGDRGRTNYGYTF
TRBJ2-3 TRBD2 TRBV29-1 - TGCAGCGTTAAGGCGGGGGGGGAATCTCATACGCAGTATTTT CSVKAGGESHTQYF
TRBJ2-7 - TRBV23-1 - TGCGCCAGCAGTCAGGGGGGACTTTCCTACGAGCAGTACTTC CASSQGGLSYEQYF
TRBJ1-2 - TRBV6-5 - TGTGCCAGCACCATCGGGGGAAGGGGCTACACCTTC CASTIGGRGYTF
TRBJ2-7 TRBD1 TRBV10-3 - TGTGCCACCGGGACAGGGGCCTACGAGCAGTACTTC CATGTGAYEQYF
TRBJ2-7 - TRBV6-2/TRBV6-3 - TGTGCCAGCAGTTACTCCGACAGACCCTACGAGCAGTACTTC CASSYSDRPYEQYF
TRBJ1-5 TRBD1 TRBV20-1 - TGCAGTGCTAGAGATCCTTGGACAGGGGATAATCAGCCCCAGCATTTT CSARDPWTGDNQPQHF
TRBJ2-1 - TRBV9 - TGTGCCAGCAGCGTAAGATACAATGAGCAGTTCTTC CASSVRYNEQFF
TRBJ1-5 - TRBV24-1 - TGTGCCCCCGAGGTTGGGTCCTATAGCAATCAGCCCCAGCATTTT CAPEVGSYSNQPQHF
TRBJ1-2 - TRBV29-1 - TGCAGCGCGTGGCCCTTAGAGGGCTACACCTTC CSAWPLEGYTF